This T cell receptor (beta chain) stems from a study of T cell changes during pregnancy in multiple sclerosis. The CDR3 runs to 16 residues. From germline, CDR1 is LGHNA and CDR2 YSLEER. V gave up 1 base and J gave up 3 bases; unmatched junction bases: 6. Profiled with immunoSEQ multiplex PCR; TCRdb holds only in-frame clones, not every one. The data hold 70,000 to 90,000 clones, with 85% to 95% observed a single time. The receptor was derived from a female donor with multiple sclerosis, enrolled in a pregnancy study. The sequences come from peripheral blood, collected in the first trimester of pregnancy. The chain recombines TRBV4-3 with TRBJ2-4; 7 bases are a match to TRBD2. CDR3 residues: CASSQVLQRGKNIQYF. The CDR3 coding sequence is TGCGCCAGCAGCCAAGTGCTCCAGCGGGGCAAAAACATTCAGTACTTC.